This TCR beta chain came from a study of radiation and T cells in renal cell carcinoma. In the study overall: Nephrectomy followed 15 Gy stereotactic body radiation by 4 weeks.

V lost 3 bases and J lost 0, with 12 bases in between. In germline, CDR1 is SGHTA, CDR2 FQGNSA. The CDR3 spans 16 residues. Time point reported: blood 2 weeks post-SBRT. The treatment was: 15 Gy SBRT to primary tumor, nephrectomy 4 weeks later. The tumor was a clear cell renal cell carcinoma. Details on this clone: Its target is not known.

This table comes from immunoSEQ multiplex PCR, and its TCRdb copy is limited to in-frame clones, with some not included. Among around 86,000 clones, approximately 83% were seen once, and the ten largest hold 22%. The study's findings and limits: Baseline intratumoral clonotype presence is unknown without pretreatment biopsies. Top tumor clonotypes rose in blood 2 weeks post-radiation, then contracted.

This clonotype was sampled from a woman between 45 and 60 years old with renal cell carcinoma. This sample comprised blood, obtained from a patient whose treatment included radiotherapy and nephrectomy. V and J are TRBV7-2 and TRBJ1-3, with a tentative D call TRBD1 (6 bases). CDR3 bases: TGTGCCAGCAGCTTCCAGACAGGCCACTCTGGAAACACCATATATTTT. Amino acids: CASSFQTGHSGNTIYF.